This TCR beta chain was identified during a study of T cell responses to AZD1222 COVID-19 vaccine. General study points: Spike was spanned by vaccine-associated CD4 TCRs, with dominance at 160-218 and 743-854. Nearly half of spike-specific TCRs reportedly target unmutated variant regions.

Only in-frame clones appear in the TCRdb table, and some are missing; sequencing was by immunoSEQ multiplex PCR. This sample has 95,000 to 150,000 clones, with 85% to 95% found just once. V was shortened by 2 bases and J by 2 bases, with 11 bases between the two germline ends. The CDR3 covers 15 residues. The V gene's germline CDR1 is MNHEY and CDR2 SVGEGT. On this clone itself: Its antigen is unidentified.

The source was peripheral blood, collected on day 0 of AZD1222 vaccination. This receptor was obtained from an adult in good health. The J gene is TRBJ2-3, the V gene TRBV6-2 or TRBV6-3; D is perhaps TRBD1 (6 bases). For the CDR3, the DNA is TGTGCCAGCAGTTACCCCCGGGACAACACAGATACGCAGTATTTT. It specifies CASSYPRDNTDTQYF.